The present entry profiles one T cell receptor (beta chain) with its context. This specimen belongs to a study of blood T cell repertoires in COVID-19. As for the study in general: Specimens from acute and convalescent COVID-19 originated in the United States, Italy and Spain. PBMCs, B-cell-depleted T cells, or T cells provided the cDNA or gDNA that made up the material.

The CDR3 sequence is 14 residues long. CDR1 SGHKS and CDR2 YYEKEE come from the germline V gene (reference sequence). V lost 2 bases to trimming and J lost 7 bases, with 10 bases between them. Original processing notes: Amplified reference gene primers provided the basis for estimating nucleated cell counts. Sequencing used immunoSEQ multiplex PCR; TCRdb keeps in-frame clones, though not all of them. V, J and clone size are those of that table, while D and trimming were read from the DNA. The sample carries around 30,000 clones, roughly 84% recorded once. This clonotype originated in a man in his 60s with active COVID-19. The chain carries TRBV5-5 and TRBJ1-6; possible D gene TRBD1, 6 bases. The sequenced sample was peripheral blood. The CDR3 region has the DNA TGTGCCAGCAGCTTTTCAGGGGCGAATTCACCCCTCCACTTT. This gives the protein CASSFSGANSPLHF.